The rows below give T cell receptor beta chains drawn from one sample of a study of identical twins. TCRdb reprocessed the 5' RACE reads with MiXCR, giving one entry per CDR3 protein. The profile shows approximately 500,000 distinct CDR3 sequences, 24% of them singletons. This sample also appeared in a second study, on T cells expressing NK-cell markers.

Input material: CD4+ T cells sorted from blood. These receptor sequences come from a woman aged 18-29 years in good health. Both conserved end residues are part of each CDR3. D genes are given only for firm matches. Clone size appears in some rows only: once, few, many, or a class for an expanded clone.

abundance: few; d_gene: .; j_gene: TRBJ2-5; v_gene: TRBV27; CDR3aa: CASRPGALETQYF; CDR3nt: TGTGCCAGCAGACCCGGGGCACTCGAGACCCAGTACTTC
abundance: .; d_gene: .; j_gene: TRBJ2-5; v_gene: TRBV11-2; CDR3aa: CASRRGSETQYF; CDR3nt: TGTGCCAGCCGTCGGGGCTCAGAGACCCAGTACTTC
abundance: .; d_gene: .; j_gene: TRBJ2-2; v_gene: TRBV27; CDR3aa: CASSFLSPNTGELFF; CDR3nt: TGTGCCAGCAGTTTTTTATCCCCGAACACCGGGGAGCTGTTTTTT
abundance: .; d_gene: .; j_gene: TRBJ2-2; v_gene: TRBV12-3/TRBV12-4; CDR3aa: CASSSQRFTGELFF; CDR3nt: TGTGCCAGCAGTTCCCAGCGCTTTACCGGGGAGCTGTTTTTT
abundance: .; d_gene: .; j_gene: TRBJ2-5; v_gene: TRBV6-2/TRBV6-3; CDR3aa: CASTSHGSGETQYF; CDR3nt: TGTGCCAGCACGTCGCACGGGTCAGGGGAGACCCAGTACTTC
abundance: few; d_gene: .; j_gene: TRBJ1-1; v_gene: TRBV4-2; CDR3aa: CASSQEWADNTEAFF; CDR3nt: TGTGCCAGCAGCCAAGAATGGGCGGATAACACTGAAGCTTTCTTT
abundance: .; d_gene: .; j_gene: TRBJ2-4; v_gene: TRBV4-2; CDR3aa: CASSQAKLGLAKNIQYF; CDR3nt: TGTGCCAGCAGCCAAGCAAAATTGGGCCTAGCCAAAAACATTCAGTACTTC
abundance: .; d_gene: TRBD1; j_gene: TRBJ1-2; v_gene: TRBV7-9; CDR3aa: CASSYSDRGVYGYTF; CDR3nt: TGTGCCAGCAGCTACTCGGACAGGGGTGTCTATGGCTACACCTTC
abundance: few; d_gene: .; j_gene: TRBJ1-1; v_gene: TRBV28; CDR3aa: CASSFNGRRAFF; CDR3nt: TGTGCCAGCAGTTTTAACGGGAGGAGAGCTTTCTTT
abundance: .; d_gene: .; j_gene: TRBJ2-7; v_gene: TRBV20-1; CDR3aa: CSARPPGQHEQYF; CDR3nt: TGCAGTGCTAGACCACCAGGGCAACACGAGCAGTACTTC
abundance: .; d_gene: .; j_gene: TRBJ2-7; v_gene: TRBV19; CDR3aa: CASGDLTSYEQYF; CDR3nt: TGTGCCAGTGGGGACTTAACTAGCTACGAGCAGTACTTC
abundance: .; d_gene: .; j_gene: TRBJ2-1; v_gene: TRBV7-9; CDR3aa: CASTRGSATNEQFF; CDR3nt: TGTGCCAGCACCCGTGGTAGCGCCACGAATGAGCAGTTCTTC
abundance: .; d_gene: .; j_gene: TRBJ2-1; v_gene: TRBV20-1; CDR3aa: CSVWVPHNEQFF; CDR3nt: TGCAGTGTCTGGGTACCCCACAATGAGCAGTTCTTC
abundance: few; d_gene: .; j_gene: TRBJ2-1; v_gene: TRBV4-3; CDR3aa: CASSLGRMQDGDEQFF; CDR3nt: TGCGCCAGCAGCCTCGGACGGATGCAGGACGGGGATGAGCAGTTCTTC
abundance: few; d_gene: .; j_gene: TRBJ1-5; v_gene: TRBV5-4; CDR3aa: CASSLLRGAQPQHF; CDR3nt: TGTGCCAGCAGCTTGCTACGAGGGGCTCAGCCCCAGCATTTT
abundance: .; d_gene: .; j_gene: TRBJ1-1; v_gene: TRBV20-1; CDR3aa: CSARMRGTEAFF; CDR3nt: TGCAGTGCTAGAATGAGAGGAACTGAAGCTTTCTTT
abundance: .; d_gene: .; j_gene: TRBJ1-4; v_gene: TRBV7-9; CDR3aa: CASSLGFADTANEKLFF; CDR3nt: TGTGCCAGCAGCTTAGGGTTCGCGGACACTGCTAACGAAAAACTGTTTTTT
abundance: few; d_gene: .; j_gene: TRBJ1-2; v_gene: TRBV5-1; CDR3aa: CASSLVQANYGYTF; CDR3nt: TGCGCCAGCAGCTTGGTCCAGGCCAACTATGGCTACACCTTC
abundance: .; d_gene: TRBD2; j_gene: TRBJ2-3; v_gene: TRBV27; CDR3aa: CASNARGVGTQYF; CDR3nt: TGTGCCAGCAACGCCCGGGGGGTGGGTACGCAGTATTTT
abundance: .; d_gene: .; j_gene: TRBJ1-1; v_gene: TRBV3-1; CDR3aa: CASSDPGINTEAFF; CDR3nt: TGTGCCAGCAGCGACCCGGGGATAAACACTGAAGCTTTCTTT